Only a few counts were recorded for the clone carrying this T cell receptor beta chain. The CDR3 has 12 residues. V was clipped by 3 bases and J by 2 bases, with 3 bases between them. Germline assignment: CDR1 ENHRY and CDR2 SYGVKD. These data belong to a study of T cells in Graves' hyperthyroidism and ophthalmopathy. Using RNA transcripts as the source, TCR beta CDR3 regions were amplified. The HTBI primer set served for first-round RT-PCR of the TCR CDR3. TCRdb reanalysed the multiplex PCR reads using MiXCR and keeps one entry per CDR3 protein. The sample yields hundreds of thousands of distinct CDR3 sequences, roughly 14% seen once.

The V gene is TRBV10-3, the J gene TRBJ2-3; the D is unclear. Sequencing input: blood. This clonotype was sampled from a man aged 18 to 30 with Graves' ophthalmopathy. The CDR3 loop reads CAISDNTDTQYF. CDR3 nucleotides: TGTGCCATCAGTGACAACACAGATACGCAGTATTTT.